This T cell receptor (beta chain) was obtained from a study of beta chain features in type 1 diabetes. Findings and limits, study-wide: Moderately but significantly shorter TCRB CDR3s were found in Type 1 diabetes patients in all four CD4+ subsets.

The whole isolated RNA underwent reverse transcription, so sequencing captured expressed TCRB transcripts. The method was immunoSEQ multiplex PCR; TCRdb's version includes in-frame clones alone and lacks a portion of them. The table records around 240,000 clones, under 20% of them present only once. As for this clone: What it binds is unknown.

The authors obtained over 95% purity in all sorted populations. The CDR3 runs to 14 residues. CDR1 is SEHNR, CDR2 FQNEAQ, per germline (reference sequence). V was shortened by 2 bases and J by 3 bases, with 7 bases between the two germline ends. Sequences were obtained from naive CD4+ T cells from blood. The TCR sequence derives from a man aged 25 to 45 with type 1 diabetes. The chain couples TRBV7-9 to TRBJ2-2, with D unresolved. CDR3 nucleotides: TGTGCCAGCAGCTTAATACGGGACACCGGGGAGCTGTTTTTT. Its protein product is CASSLIRDTGELFF. Variable domain in full (rest from reference TRBV7-9 and TRBJ2-2): DTGVSQNPRHKITKRGQNVTFRCDPISEHNRLYWYRQTLGQGPEFLTYFQNEAQLEKSRLLSDRFSAERPKGSFSTLEIQRTEQGDSAMYLCASSLIRDTGELFFGEGSRLTVL.